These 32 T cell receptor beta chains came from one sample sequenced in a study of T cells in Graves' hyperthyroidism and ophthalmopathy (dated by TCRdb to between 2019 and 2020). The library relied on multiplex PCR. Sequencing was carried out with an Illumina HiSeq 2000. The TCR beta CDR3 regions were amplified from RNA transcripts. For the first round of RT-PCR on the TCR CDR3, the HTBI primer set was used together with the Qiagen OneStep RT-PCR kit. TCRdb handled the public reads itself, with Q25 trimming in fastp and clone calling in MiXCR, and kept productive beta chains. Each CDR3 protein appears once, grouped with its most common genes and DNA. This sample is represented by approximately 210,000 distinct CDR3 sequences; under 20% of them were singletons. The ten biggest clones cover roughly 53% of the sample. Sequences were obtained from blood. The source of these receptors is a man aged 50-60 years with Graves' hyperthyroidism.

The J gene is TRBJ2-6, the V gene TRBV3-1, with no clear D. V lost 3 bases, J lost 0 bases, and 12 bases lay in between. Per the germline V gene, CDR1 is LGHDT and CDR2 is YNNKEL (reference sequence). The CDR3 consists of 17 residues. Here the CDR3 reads CASSQQFTSSGANVLTF. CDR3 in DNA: TGTGCCAGCAGCCAGCAATTTACGAGCTCTGGGGCCAACGTCCTGACTTTC.

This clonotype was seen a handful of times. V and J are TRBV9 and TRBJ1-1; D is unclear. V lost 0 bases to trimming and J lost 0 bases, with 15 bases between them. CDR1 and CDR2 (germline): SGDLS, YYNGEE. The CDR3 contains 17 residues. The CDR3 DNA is TGTGCCAGCAGCGTAGATCCGTTGGGATTTATGAACACTGAAGCTTTCTTT. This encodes CASSVDPLGFMNTEAFF. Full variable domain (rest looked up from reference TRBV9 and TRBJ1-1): DSGVTQTPKHLITATGQRVTLRCSPRSGDLSVYWYQQSLDQGLQFLIQYYNGEERAKGNILERFSAQQFPDLHSELNLSSLELGDSALYFCASSVDPLGFMNTEAFFGQGTRLTVV.

DNA of the CDR3: TGTGCCAGCCAACTAGCCGCAAATGTCGGTGAGCAGTTCTTC. Its protein product is CASQLAANVGEQFF. This chain uses TRBV11-2 with TRBJ2-1; perhaps TRBD2 as D (6 bases). CDR3 length: 14 amino acids. Germline lookup yields CDR1 SGHAT and CDR2 FQNNGV. Deletions cut 8 bases from V and 9 bases from J, with 20 bases between.

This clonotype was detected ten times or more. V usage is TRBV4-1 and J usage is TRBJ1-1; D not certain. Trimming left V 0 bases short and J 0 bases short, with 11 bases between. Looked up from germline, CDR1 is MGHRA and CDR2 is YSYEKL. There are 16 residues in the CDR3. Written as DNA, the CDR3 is TGCGCCAGCAGCCAAGATAAAAATAAACTGAACACTGAAGCTTTCTTT. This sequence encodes CASSQDKNKLNTEAFF.

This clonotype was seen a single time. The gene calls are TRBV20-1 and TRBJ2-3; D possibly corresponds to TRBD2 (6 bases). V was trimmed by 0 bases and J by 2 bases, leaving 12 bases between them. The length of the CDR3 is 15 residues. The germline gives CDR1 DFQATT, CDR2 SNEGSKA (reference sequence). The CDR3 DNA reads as TGCAGTGCTAGAGATACGGGAGCCCCCACAGATACGCAGTATTTT. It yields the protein CSARDTGAPTDTQYF.

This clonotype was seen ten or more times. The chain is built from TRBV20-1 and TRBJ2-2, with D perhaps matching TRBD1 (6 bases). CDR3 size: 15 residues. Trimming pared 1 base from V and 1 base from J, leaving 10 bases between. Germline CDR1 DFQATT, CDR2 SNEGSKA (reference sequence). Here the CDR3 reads CSARVQGQNTGELFF. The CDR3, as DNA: TGCAGTGCTAGAGTACAGGGCCAGAACACCGGGGAGCTGTTTTTT.

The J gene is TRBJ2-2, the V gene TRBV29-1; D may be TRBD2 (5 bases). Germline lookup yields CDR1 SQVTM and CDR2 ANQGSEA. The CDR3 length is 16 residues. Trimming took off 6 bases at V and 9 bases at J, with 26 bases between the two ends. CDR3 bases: TGCAGCGTAACGACTCCTATAGCGCTCCCGGATCGGGAGCTGTTTTTT. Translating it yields CSVTTPIALPDRELFF.

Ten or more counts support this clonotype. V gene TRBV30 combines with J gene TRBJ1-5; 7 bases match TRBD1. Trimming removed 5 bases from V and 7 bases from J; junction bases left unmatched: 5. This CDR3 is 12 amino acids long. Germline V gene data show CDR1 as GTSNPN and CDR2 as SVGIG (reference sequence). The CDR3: CAWDRVGQPQHF. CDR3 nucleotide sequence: TGTGCCTGGGACAGGGTAGGCCAGCCCCAGCATTTT.

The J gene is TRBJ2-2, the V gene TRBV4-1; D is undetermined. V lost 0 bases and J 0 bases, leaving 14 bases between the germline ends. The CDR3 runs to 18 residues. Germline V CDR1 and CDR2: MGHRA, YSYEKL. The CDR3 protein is CASSQDVYIETNTGELFF. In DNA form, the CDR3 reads TGCGCCAGCAGCCAAGACGTTTACATCGAGACGAACACCGGGGAGCTGTTTTTT.

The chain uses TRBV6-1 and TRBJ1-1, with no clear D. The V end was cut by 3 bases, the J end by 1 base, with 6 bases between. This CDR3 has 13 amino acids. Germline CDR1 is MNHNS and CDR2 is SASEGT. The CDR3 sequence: CASSETRNTEAFF. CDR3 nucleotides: TGTGCCAGCAGTGAGACAAGGAACACTGAAGCTTTCTTT.

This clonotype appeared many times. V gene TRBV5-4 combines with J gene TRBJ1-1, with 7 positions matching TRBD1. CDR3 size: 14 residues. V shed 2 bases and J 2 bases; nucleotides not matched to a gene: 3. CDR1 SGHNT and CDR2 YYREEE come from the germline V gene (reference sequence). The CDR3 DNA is TGTGCCAGCAGCTTCCAGGGGGTAAACACTGAAGCTTTCTTT. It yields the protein CASSFQGVNTEAFF.

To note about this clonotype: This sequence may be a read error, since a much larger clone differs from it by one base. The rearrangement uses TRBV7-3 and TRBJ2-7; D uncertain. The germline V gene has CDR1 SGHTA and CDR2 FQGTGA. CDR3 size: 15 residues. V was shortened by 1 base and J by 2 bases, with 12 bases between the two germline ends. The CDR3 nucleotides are TGTGCCAGCAGCTTAAGCGGCGAGATCACCTACGAGCAGTACTTC. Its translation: CASSLSGEITYEQYF.

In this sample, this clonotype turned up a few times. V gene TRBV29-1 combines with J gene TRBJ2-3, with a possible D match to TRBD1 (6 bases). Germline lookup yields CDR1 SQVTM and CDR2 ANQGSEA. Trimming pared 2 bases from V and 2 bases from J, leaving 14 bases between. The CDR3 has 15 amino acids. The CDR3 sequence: CSVETIDRPTDTQYF. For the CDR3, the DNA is TGCAGCGTTGAAACCATTGACAGGCCCACAGATACGCAGTATTTT.

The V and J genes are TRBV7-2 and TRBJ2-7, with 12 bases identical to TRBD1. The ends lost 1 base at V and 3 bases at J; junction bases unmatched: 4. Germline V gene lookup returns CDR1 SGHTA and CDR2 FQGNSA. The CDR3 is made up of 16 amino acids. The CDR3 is CASSLDGTGGFYEQYF. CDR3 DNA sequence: TGTGCCAGCAGCTTAGATGGGACAGGGGGCTTCTACGAGCAGTACTTC.

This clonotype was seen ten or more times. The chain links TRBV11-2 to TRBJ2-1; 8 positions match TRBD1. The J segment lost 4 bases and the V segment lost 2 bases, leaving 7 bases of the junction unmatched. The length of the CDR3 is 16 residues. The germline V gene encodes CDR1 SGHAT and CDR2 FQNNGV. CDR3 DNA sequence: TGTGCCAGCAGCTTACCCTGGACAGGGAGATACAATGAGCAGTTCTTC. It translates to CASSLPWTGRYNEQFF.

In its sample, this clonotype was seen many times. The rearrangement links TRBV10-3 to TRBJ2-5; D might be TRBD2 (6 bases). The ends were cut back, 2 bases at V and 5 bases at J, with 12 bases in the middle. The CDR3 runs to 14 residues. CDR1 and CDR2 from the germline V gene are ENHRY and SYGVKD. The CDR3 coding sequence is TGTGCCATCAGTGAGGCCGGGGGTCAGGAGACCCAGTACTTC. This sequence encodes CAISEAGGQETQYF.

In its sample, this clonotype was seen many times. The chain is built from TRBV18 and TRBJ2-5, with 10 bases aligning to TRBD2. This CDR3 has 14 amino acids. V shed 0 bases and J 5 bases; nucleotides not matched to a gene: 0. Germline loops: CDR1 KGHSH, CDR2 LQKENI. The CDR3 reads CASSPPTSGETQYF. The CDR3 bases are TGTGCCAGCTCACCACCGACTAGCGGGGAGACCCAGTACTTC.

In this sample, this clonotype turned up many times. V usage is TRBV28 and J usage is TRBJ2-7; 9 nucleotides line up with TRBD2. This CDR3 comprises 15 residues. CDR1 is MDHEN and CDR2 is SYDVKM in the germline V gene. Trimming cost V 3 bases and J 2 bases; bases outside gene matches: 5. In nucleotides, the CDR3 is TGTGCCAGCAGTTTTCTGCGGGGGGGGGCCTACGAGCAGTACTTC. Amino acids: CASSFLRGGAYEQYF.

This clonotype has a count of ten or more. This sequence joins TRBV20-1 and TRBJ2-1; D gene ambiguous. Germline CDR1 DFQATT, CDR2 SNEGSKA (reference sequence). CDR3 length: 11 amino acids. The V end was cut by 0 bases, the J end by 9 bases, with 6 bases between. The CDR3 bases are TGCAGTGCTAGAGATCCCCCTGAGCAGTTCTTC. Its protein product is CSARDPPEQFF.

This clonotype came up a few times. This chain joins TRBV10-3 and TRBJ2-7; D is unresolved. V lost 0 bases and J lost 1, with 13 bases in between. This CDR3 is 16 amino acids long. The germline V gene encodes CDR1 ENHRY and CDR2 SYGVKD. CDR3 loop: CAISESSTDWSYEQYF. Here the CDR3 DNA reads TGTGCCATCAGTGAGTCTTCAACAGACTGGTCCTACGAGCAGTACTTC.

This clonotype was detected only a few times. CDR3 coding DNA: TGCGCCAGCAGCCCCTTCTCGGCCGCCACGCAGTATTTT. Residues: CASSPFSAATQYF. The chain employs TRBV10-1 and TRBJ2-3; D call uncertain. Trimming took 6 bases from V and 9 from J, leaving 16 bases between them. The CDR3 extends over 13 amino acids. CDR1 and CDR2 from the germline V gene are WNHNN and SYGVQD (reference sequence).

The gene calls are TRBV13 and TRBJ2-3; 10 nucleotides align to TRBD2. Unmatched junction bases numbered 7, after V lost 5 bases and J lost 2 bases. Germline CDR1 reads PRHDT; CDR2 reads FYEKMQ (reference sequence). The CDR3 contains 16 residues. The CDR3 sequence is CASSPWTSGLTDTQYF. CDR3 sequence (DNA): TGTGCCAGCAGCCCATGGACTAGCGGACTCACAGATACGCAGTATTTT. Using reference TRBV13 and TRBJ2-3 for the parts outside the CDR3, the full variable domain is AAGVIQSPRHLIKEKRETATLKCYPIPRHDTVYWYQQGPGQDPQFLISFYEKMQSDKGSIPDRFSAQQFSDYHSELNMSSLELGDSALYFCASSPWTSGLTDTQYFGPGTRLTVL.

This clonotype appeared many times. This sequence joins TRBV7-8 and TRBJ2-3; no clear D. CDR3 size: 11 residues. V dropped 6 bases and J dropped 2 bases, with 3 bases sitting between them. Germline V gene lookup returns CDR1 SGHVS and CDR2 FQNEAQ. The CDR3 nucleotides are TGTGCCAGCAGTACCACAGATACGCAGTATTTT. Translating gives CASSTTDTQYF.

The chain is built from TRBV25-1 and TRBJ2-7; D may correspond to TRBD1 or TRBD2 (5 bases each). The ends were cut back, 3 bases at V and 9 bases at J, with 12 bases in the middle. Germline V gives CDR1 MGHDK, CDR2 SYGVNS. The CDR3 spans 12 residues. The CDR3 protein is CASSEGVLAQYF. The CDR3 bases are TGTGCCAGCAGTGAGGGGGTCCTGGCGCAGTACTTC.

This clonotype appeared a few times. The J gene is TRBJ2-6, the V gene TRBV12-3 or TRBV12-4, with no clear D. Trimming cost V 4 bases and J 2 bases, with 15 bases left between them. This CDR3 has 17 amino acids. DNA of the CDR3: TGTGCCAGCAGTTCCTCTTGGGTTCGTCCTGGGGCCAACGTCCTGACTTTC. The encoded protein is CASSSSWVRPGANVLTF.

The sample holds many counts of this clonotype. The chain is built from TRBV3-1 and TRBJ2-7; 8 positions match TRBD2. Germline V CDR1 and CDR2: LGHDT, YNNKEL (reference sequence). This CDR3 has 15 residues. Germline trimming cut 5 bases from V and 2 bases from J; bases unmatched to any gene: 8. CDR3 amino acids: CASSNAGTRAYEQYF. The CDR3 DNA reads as TGTGCCAGCAGCAATGCCGGGACTAGGGCCTACGAGCAGTACTTC.

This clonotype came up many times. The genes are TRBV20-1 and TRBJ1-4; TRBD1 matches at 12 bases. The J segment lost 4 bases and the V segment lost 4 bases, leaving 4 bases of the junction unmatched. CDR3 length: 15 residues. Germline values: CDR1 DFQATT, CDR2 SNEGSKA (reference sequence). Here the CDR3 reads CSAKGTGGVNEKLFF. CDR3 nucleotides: TGCAGTGCTAAGGGGACAGGGGGCGTTAATGAAAAACTGTTTTTT.

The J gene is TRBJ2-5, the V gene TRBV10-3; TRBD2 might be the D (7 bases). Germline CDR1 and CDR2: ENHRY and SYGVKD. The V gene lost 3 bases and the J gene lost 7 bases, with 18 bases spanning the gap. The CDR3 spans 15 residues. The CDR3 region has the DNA TGTGCCATCAGTGATTCTCGCGGGGGCCCGGGGACCCAGTACTTC. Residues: CAISDSRGGPGTQYF.

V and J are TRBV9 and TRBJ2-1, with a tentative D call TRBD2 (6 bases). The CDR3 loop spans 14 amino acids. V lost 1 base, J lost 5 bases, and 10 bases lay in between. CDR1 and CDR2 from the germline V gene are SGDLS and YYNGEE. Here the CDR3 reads CASSVSSANNEQFF. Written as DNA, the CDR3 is TGTGCCAGCAGCGTATCTAGCGCCAACAATGAGCAGTTCTTC.

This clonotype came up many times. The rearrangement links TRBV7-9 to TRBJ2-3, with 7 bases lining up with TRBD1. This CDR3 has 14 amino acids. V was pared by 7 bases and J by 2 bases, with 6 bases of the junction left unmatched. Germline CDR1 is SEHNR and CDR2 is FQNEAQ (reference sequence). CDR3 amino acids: CASKLGTATDTQYF. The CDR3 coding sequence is TGTGCCAGCAAACTTGGGACAGCCACAGATACGCAGTATTTT.

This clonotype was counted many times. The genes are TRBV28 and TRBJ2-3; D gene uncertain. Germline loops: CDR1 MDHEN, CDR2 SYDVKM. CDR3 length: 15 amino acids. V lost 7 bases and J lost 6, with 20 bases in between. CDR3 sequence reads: CASTLGVMSSDTQYF. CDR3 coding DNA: TGTGCCAGCACCCTCGGAGTAATGTCTTCGGATACGCAGTATTTT.

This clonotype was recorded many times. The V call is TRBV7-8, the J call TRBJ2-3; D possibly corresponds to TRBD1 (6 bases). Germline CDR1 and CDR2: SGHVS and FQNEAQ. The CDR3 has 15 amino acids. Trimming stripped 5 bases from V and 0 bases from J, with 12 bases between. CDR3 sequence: CASSRFGQSTDTQYF. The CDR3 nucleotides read TGTGCCAGCAGCCGATTCGGACAGAGCACAGATACGCAGTATTTT.